This record looks at one T cell receptor (beta chain) sequence and its context. CDR1 is LGHNT, CDR2 FRNRAP, per germline. The CDR3 is made up of 15 amino acids. The V end lost 7 bases, the J end lost 0 bases, and 16 bases lay between the germline ends. The sample is drawn from a study of T cell changes during pregnancy in multiple sclerosis. Data came from immunoSEQ multiplex PCR; TCRdb stores just in-frame clones and leaves some out. The sample includes about 57,000 clones, about nine tenths of them seen just once. Source: peripheral blood, taken after pregnancy. This TCR derives from a female donor with multiple sclerosis, enrolled in a pregnancy study. V and J are TRBV12-5 and TRBJ2-7; D might be TRBD1 (6 bases). Written as DNA, the CDR3 is TGTGCTAGTGCCCAACGGGACATTCCCTCCTACGAGCAGTACTTC. This codes for CASAQRDIPSYEQYF. Complete variable domain (other parts from reference TRBV12-5 and TRBJ2-7): DARVTQTPRHKVTEMGQEVTMRCQPILGHNTVFWYRQTMMQGLELLAYFRNRAPLDDSGMPKDRFSAEMPDATLATLKIQPSEPRDSAVYFCASAQRDIPSYEQYFGPGTRLTVT.